This TCR beta chain was retrieved from a study of blood T cell repertoires in COVID-19. Clones were sequenced by immunoSEQ multiplex PCR, and TCRdb holds only the in-frame ones, with some missing. The sample gives a few hundred thousand clones, around 80% of which show up once; 1.4% is in the top ten. The CDR3 loop spans 12 amino acids. The V end was cut by 6 bases, the J end by 8 bases, with 8 bases between. The clonotype was recovered from a woman aged 40 to 50 who had recovered from COVID-19. The V gene is TRBV12-3 or TRBV12-4, the J gene TRBJ1-6, with D maybe TRBD1 (5 bases). Sequenced sample: peripheral blood. The CDR3 sequence: CASRWGDSPLHF. CDR3 in DNA: TGTGCCAGCAGGTGGGGGGATTCACCCCTCCACTTT.